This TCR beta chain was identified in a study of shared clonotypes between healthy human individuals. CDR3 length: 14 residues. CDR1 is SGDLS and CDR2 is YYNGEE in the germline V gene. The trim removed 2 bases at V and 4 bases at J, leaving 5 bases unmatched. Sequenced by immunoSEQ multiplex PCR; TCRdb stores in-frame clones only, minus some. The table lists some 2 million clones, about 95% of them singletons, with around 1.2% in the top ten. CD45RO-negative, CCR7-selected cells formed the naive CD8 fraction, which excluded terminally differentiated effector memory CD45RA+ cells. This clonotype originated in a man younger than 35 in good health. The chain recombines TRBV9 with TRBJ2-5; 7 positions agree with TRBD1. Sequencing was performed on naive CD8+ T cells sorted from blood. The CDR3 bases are TGTGCCAGCAGCGTGGGGGACAGTCGAGAGACCCAGTACTTC. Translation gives CASSVGDSRETQYF.